Shown below are 10 T cell receptor beta chains from a single sample sequenced in a study of blood T cell repertoires in COVID-19. Assay: immunoSEQ multiplex PCR; the TCRdb copy retains only in-frame clones and omits some. The data contain approximately 150,000 clones, approximately 80% of them singletons. Sample: PBMCs or T cells enriched from blood (not recorded which). The receptors here all came from a man between 65 and 85 years old who had been exposed to COVID-19.

The CDR3 nucleotides are TGTGCCAGCAGCCCTCTTTCGGGACAGGGAGCCAACGTCCTGACTTTC. Protein: CASSPLSGQGANVLTF. This rearrangement joins TRBV7-9 to TRBJ2-6; TRBD1 matches at 9 bases. CDR3 length: 16 residues. The trim removed 5 bases at V and 7 bases at J, leaving 9 bases unmatched. From germline, CDR1 is SEHNR and CDR2 FQNEAQ (reference sequence). Full variable domain (missing parts from reference TRBV7-9 and TRBJ2-6): DTGVSQNPRHKITKRGQNVTFRCDPISEHNRLYWYRQTLGQGPEFLTYFQNEAQLEKSRLLSDRFSAERPKGSFSTLEIQRTEQGDSAMYLCASSPLSGQGANVLTFGAGSRLTVL.

The V and J genes are TRBV5-6 and TRBJ2-7; the D is unclear. Germline CDR1 SGHDT, CDR2 YYEEEE. Trimming stripped 1 base from V and 0 bases from J, with 8 bases between. This CDR3 comprises 14 residues. In DNA form, the CDR3 reads TGTGCCAGCAGCTTGTACCCCAGCTCCTACGAGCAGTACTTC. Its protein product is CASSLYPSSYEQYF.

This clone was seen a few times. Here the CDR3 reads CASSLTSGSGEQYF. CDR3 nucleotide sequence: TGTGCCAGCAGTCTAACTAGCGGGAGCGGGGAGCAGTACTTC. The genes are TRBV2 and TRBJ2-7, with 11 bases identical to TRBD2. The germline CDR1 and CDR2 sequences are SNHLY and FYNNEI. This CDR3 region has 14 residues. V shed 5 bases, J shed 7 bases, and the junction held 7 bases outside the gene matches.

V usage is TRBV2 and J usage is TRBJ2-2, with TRBD2 matching 15 bases. In germline, CDR1 is SNHLY, CDR2 FYNNEI. Trimming at V came to 6 bases and at J to 5 bases, leaving 1 base not matched to a gene. The CDR3 sequence is 15 residues long. This CDR3 is CASRGLAGGTGELFF. Here the CDR3 DNA reads TGTGCCAGCAGAGGACTAGCGGGAGGGACCGGGGAGCTGTTTTTT.

V usage is TRBV24-1 and J usage is TRBJ2-7; 9 bases are shared with TRBD1. V shed 3 bases, J shed 4 bases, and the junction held 6 bases outside the gene matches. The CDR3 runs 15 residues. CDR1 is KGHDR and CDR2 is SFDVKD in the germline V gene. DNA of the CDR3: TGTGCCACCAGTGATCAGGGACAGGGACGGTACGAGCAGTACTTC. Its protein product is CATSDQGQGRYEQYF.

This clone was seen a single time. The chain has TRBV7-2 and TRBJ1-4; TRBD1 is a possible D gene (5 bases). CDR1 and CDR2 from the germline V gene are SGHTA and FQGNSA. The CDR3 spans 15 residues. The V end was cut by 2 bases, the J end by 3 bases, with 10 bases between. CDR3 loop: CASSLQLQANEKLFF. CDR3 sequence (DNA): TGTGCCAGCAGCTTACAGTTACAGGCTAATGAAAAACTGTTTTTT.

V gene TRBV28 combines with J gene TRBJ2-3; 7 bases map to TRBD1. Unmatched junction bases numbered 19, after V lost 4 bases and J lost 3 bases. CDR3 length: 19 residues. CDR1 and CDR2 (germline): MDHEN, SYDVKM. The CDR3 is CASSSQTTGHLASTDTQYF. The DNA of the CDR3 is TGTGCCAGCAGTTCACAAACGACAGGGCACCTCGCAAGTACAGATACGCAGTATTTT.

The gene calls are TRBV11-2 and TRBJ2-5; possibly TRBD1 for D (5 bases). Germline CDR1 reads SGHAT; CDR2 reads FQNNGV. CDR3 length: 13 residues. Trimming removed 2 bases at V and 8 bases at J, with 12 bases between. Here the CDR3 DNA reads TGTGCCAGCAGCTTACAACAGGACACTACCCAGTACTTC. Translation: CASSLQQDTTQYF.

The J gene is TRBJ2-1, the V gene TRBV9; 10 nucleotides align to TRBD2. V shed 1 base and J 8 bases; nucleotides not matched to a gene: 6. The CDR3 has 15 amino acids. Germline V gives CDR1 SGDLS, CDR2 YYNGEE. CDR3: CASSVTGLAIHEQFF. CDR3 in DNA: TGTGCCAGCAGCGTAACGGGACTAGCGATCCATGAGCAGTTCTTC.

This clone was seen only a few times. This rearrangement joins TRBV27 to TRBJ1-2; weak D call: TRBD1 (5 bases). Trimming pared 7 bases from V and 5 bases from J, leaving 23 bases between. The CDR3 is made up of 16 amino acids. Germline V gene sequence: CDR1 MNHEY, CDR2 SMNVEV (reference sequence). The CDR3 loop is CASNPSPGTFRYGYTF. As DNA, the CDR3 is TGTGCCAGCAACCCTTCACCAGGGACTTTTCGATATGGCTACACCTTC.